This TCR beta chain was sequenced for a study of shared clonotypes between healthy human individuals. Losses at the gene ends were 5 bases for V and 8 bases for J; bases not matched to a gene: 14. Germline loops: CDR1 SGHAT, CDR2 FQNNGV. CDR3 length equals 17 residues. TCRdb's copy holds only in-frame clones and misses some; the assay was immunoSEQ multiplex PCR. Seen here are under 1,100,000 clones, 65% to 80% observed once, and the top ten hold about 1.5%. The genes are TRBV11-2 and TRBJ1-4, with TRBD1 matching over 10 bases. The sequence derives from a man between 18 and 35 years old in good health. The sample consisted of memory CD4+ T cells sorted from blood. Subset denoted: CD45RA-negative fraction. The CDR3 DNA sequence: TGTGCCAGCAGCCGAGGTCCGACAGGGGGCGCATACGAAAAACTGTTTTTT. It translates to CASSRGPTGGAYEKLFF.